These 26 T cell receptor beta chains originate from one sample sequenced in a study of PD-L1 blockade in urothelial cancer. Libraries were prepared by immunoSEQ multiplex PCR; TCRdb keeps only in-frame clonotypes and omits some of them. The sample yields approximately 46,000 clones, nearly 90% seen once. The specimen comprised PBMCs, sampled around atezolizumab (anti-PD-L1) treatment. Receptors originate from a man aged 55 to 69 with urothelial cancer.

Points on this clone: One end of the junction does not line up with germline, which may come from a read error. The rearrangement uses TRBV7-8 and TRBJ2-1; 10 bases map to TRBD2. Looked up from germline, CDR1 is SGHVS and CDR2 is FQNEAQ. This CDR3 is built from 16 residues. The CDR3 spells CASRLAGGLSYNEQFF. CDR3 DNA: TGTGCCAGCAGATTAGCGGGGGGTCTCTCCTACAATGAGCAGTTCTTC.

The chain links TRBV9 to TRBJ2-1; 8 bases map to TRBD1. CDR3 length: 15 residues. The germline V gene has CDR1 SGDLS and CDR2 YYNGEE. J was trimmed by 7 bases and V by 0 bases; bases with no gene match: 6. CDR3: CASSVGQGAINEQFF. CDR3 nucleotides: TGTGCCAGCAGCGTAGGCCAGGGGGCTATAAATGAGCAGTTCTTC. The whole variable domain, filled in from reference TRBV9 and TRBJ2-1, reads DSGVTQTPKHLITATGQRVTLRCSPRSGDLSVYWYQQSLDQGLQFLIQYYNGEERAKGNILERFSAQQFPDLHSELNLSSLELGDSALYFCASSVGQGAINEQFFGPGTRLTVL.

V gene TRBV7-8 combines with J gene TRBJ1-1, with a weak D call TRBD1 (5 bases). Trimming removed 4 bases at V and 0 bases at J, with 9 bases between. CDR1 is SGHVS, CDR2 FQNEAQ, per germline. The CDR3 totals 14 residues. This CDR3 is CASSSGGMNTEAFF. CDR3 in DNA: TGTGCCAGCAGCTCCGGGGGGATGAACACTGAAGCTTTCTTT. Full variable domain (remainder filled in from reference TRBV7-8 and TRBJ1-1): GAGVSQSPRYKVAKRGQDVALRCDPISGHVSLFWYQQALGQGPEFLTYFQNEAQLDKSGLPSDRFFAERPEGSVSTLKIQRTQQEDSAVYLCASSSGGMNTEAFFGQGTRLTVV.

The chain joins TRBV10-2 to TRBJ2-3; 9 positions match TRBD1. The ends lost 4 bases at V and 6 bases at J; junction bases unmatched: 5. This CDR3 has 14 amino acids. Per germline, CDR1 WSHSY and CDR2 SAAADI. The CDR3 sequence: CASSGQGVTDTQYF. DNA for the CDR3: TGCGCCAGCAGTGGACAGGGGGTGACTGATACGCAGTATTTT.

J is TRBJ1-6 and V is TRBV10-1; 10 nucleotides match TRBD1. V lost 8 bases, J lost 1 base, and 5 bases stayed unmatched. CDR1 WNHNN and CDR2 SYGVQD come from the germline V gene (reference sequence). The CDR3 length is 16 residues. DNA of the CDR3: TGCGCCAGCGCGGGACAGGGGATATCCTATAATTCACCCCTCCACTTT. Amino acid sequence: CASAGQGISYNSPLHF.

V and J are TRBV28 and TRBJ1-4, with 8 bases aligning to TRBD1. The CDR3 totals 14 residues. The J segment lost 6 bases and the V segment lost 3 bases, leaving 3 bases of the junction unmatched. Germline CDR1 is MDHEN and CDR2 is SYDVKM. DNA of the CDR3: TGTGCCAGCAGTTTGGACAGGGTTGATGAAAAACTGTTTTTT. Translating gives CASSLDRVDEKLFF.

This clone was seen only once. This sequence joins TRBV9 and TRBJ2-2; D is perhaps TRBD1 (6 bases). The CDR3 is 16 amino acids. The germline V gene encodes CDR1 SGDLS and CDR2 YYNGEE. Between the trimmed V and J ends, which lost 4 bases and 0 bases, there was a span of 13 bases. Written as DNA, the CDR3 is TGTGCCAGCAGCCCCCGGACAGCCTCGAACACCGGGGAGCTGTTTTTT. Its protein is CASSPRTASNTGELFF.

V is TRBV6-1 and J is TRBJ2-3; D may be TRBD1 (6 bases). V lost 6 bases, J lost 3 bases, and 10 bases lay in between. The CDR3 runs to 13 residues. Germline CDR1 MNHNS, CDR2 SASEGT. CDR3 bases: TGTGCCAGCAGGGACGGGACAACAGATACGCAGTATTTT. Translation gives CASRDGTTDTQYF.

J is TRBJ1-5 and V is TRBV19; 8 bases align to TRBD1. The germline V gene encodes CDR1 LNHDA and CDR2 SQIVND (reference sequence). Trimming at V came to 6 bases and at J to 5 bases, leaving 9 bases not matched to a gene. CDR3 length equals 15 residues. The CDR3 loop is CASSTGTGNYQPQHF. For the CDR3, the DNA is TGTGCCAGTAGCACCGGGACAGGAAACTATCAGCCCCAGCATTTT.

The chain employs TRBV5-4 and TRBJ1-2; 8 bases fit TRBD1. Unmatched junction bases numbered 9, after V lost 0 bases and J lost 8 bases. This CDR3 spans 15 amino acids. Germline V gene lookup returns CDR1 SGHNT and CDR2 YYREEE (reference sequence). The CDR3 region has the DNA TGTGCCAGCAGCTTGGTAGTACAGGGGGGTGAGGGCTACACCTTC. Amino acid sequence: CASSLVVQGGEGYTF.

The rearrangement links TRBV4-2 to TRBJ1-1; maybe TRBD1 (5 bases). The length of the CDR3 is 16 residues. Per germline, CDR1 LGHNA and CDR2 YNFKEQ. V was pared by 2 bases and J by 0 bases, with 13 bases between. The CDR3 DNA follows: TGTGCCAGCAGCCAAACACGGGGGGGGGTGAACACTGAAGCTTTCTTT. Its protein is CASSQTRGGVNTEAFF.

The chain has TRBV18 and TRBJ1-3, with D perhaps TRBD1 (6 bases). Trimming cost V 3 bases and J 3 bases, with 12 bases left between them. The CDR3 runs 15 residues. CDR1 KGHSH and CDR2 LQKENI come from the germline V gene. The CDR3 loop reads CASSPRGGDGNTIYF. The CDR3 DNA is TGTGCCAGCTCACCCCGGGGGGGCGATGGAAACACCATATATTTT.

The chain recombines TRBV9 with TRBJ1-2; D may be TRBD1 (6 bases). The CDR3 length is 15 residues. The V gene's germline CDR1 is SGDLS and CDR2 YYNGEE. The V end was cut by 0 bases, the J end by 3 bases, with 12 bases between. Here the CDR3 DNA reads TGTGCCAGCAGCGTAGCTCCGACAGGCGACTATGGCTACACCTTC. This translates into CASSVAPTGDYGYTF.

J is TRBJ2-5 and V is TRBV4-1, with 11 positions matching TRBD2. CDR1 MGHRA and CDR2 YSYEKL come from the germline V gene. The CDR3 is 15 residues long. Trimming at V came to 4 bases and at J to 4 bases, leaving 5 bases not matched to a gene. As DNA, the CDR3 is TGCGCCAGCAGCCGACTAGCGGGGATGTTAGAGACCCAGTACTTC. Translation: CASSRLAGMLETQYF.

This sequence joins TRBV5-8 and TRBJ1-3; no firm D call. CDR1 is SGHTS, CDR2 YDEGEE, per germline. Trimming cost V 4 bases and J 1 base, with 9 bases left between them. The CDR3 consists of 14 residues. The CDR3 DNA follows: TGTGCCAGCAGCCATACACAATCTGGAAACACCATATATTTT. Translating it yields CASSHTQSGNTIYF.

The V gene is TRBV9, the J gene TRBJ2-5; 8 bases line up with TRBD1. The V gene's germline CDR1 is SGDLS and CDR2 YYNGEE. The CDR3 covers 17 residues. V was clipped by 0 bases and J by 5 bases; unmatched bases: 12. DNA for the CDR3: TGTGCCAGCAGCGTAGAAGCCTCGGGCAGGGGGCATGAGACCCAGTACTTC. It specifies CASSVEASGRGHETQYF.

This rearrangement joins TRBV6-6 to TRBJ1-1, with 7 bases that match TRBD1. Germline-derived CDR1 and CDR2 are MNHNY and SVGAGI (reference sequence). V lost 6 bases to trimming and J lost 0 bases; unmatched junction nucleotides: 4. The CDR3 is 14 amino acids. The CDR3 is CASSPGQMNTEAFF. The CDR3 nucleotides are TGTGCCAGCAGCCCGGGACAGATGAACACTGAAGCTTTCTTT.

The V gene is TRBV12-5, the J gene TRBJ2-7; maybe TRBD1 (6 bases). CDR3 size: 16 residues. V was shortened by 0 bases and J by 4 bases, with 16 bases between the two germline ends. Germline V gene lookup returns CDR1 LGHNT and CDR2 FRNRAP. CDR3: CASGLVFVGADYEQYF. As DNA, the CDR3 is TGTGCTAGTGGTTTGGTATTTGTGGGGGCAGATTACGAGCAGTACTTC.

This chain uses TRBV9 with TRBJ2-1; the D gene is possibly TRBD1 (6 bases). V lost 1 base to trimming and J lost 4 bases, with 12 bases between them. Germline V gene sequence: CDR1 SGDLS, CDR2 YYNGEE. This CDR3 spans 15 amino acids. Written as DNA, the CDR3 is TGTGCCAGCAGCGTATCCGGGACATTTTACAATGAGCAGTTCTTC. It codes for CASSVSGTFYNEQFF.

V usage is TRBV28 and J usage is TRBJ1-4, with a tentative D call TRBD1 (5 bases). The CDR3 is made up of 15 amino acids. V lost 9 bases to trimming and J lost 3 bases, with 17 bases between them. The germline V gene encodes CDR1 MDHEN and CDR2 SYDVKM. The CDR3 sequence is CASWTEGSSNEKLFF. CDR3 nucleotide sequence: TGTGCCAGTTGGACGGAGGGGTCTTCTAATGAAAAACTGTTTTTT. Full variable domain (rest looked up from reference TRBV28 and TRBJ1-4): DVKVTQSSRYLVKRTGEKVFLECVQDMDHENMFWYRQDPGLGLRLIYFSYDVKMKEKGDIPEGYSVSREKKERFSLILESASTNQTSMYLCASWTEGSSNEKLFFGSGTQLSVL.

J is TRBJ2-2 and V is TRBV5-6; TRBD2 matches 8 bases. J gave up 1 base and V 1 base, and 3 bases lay outside the gene matches. The germline V gene encodes CDR1 SGHDT and CDR2 YYEEEE. The CDR3 contains 16 residues. CDR3 coding DNA: TGTGCCAGCAGCTTGCTAAGCGGGGGGAACACCGGGGAGCTGTTTTTT. This gives the protein CASSLLSGGNTGELFF.

This sequence joins TRBV9 and TRBJ1-2; D gene ambiguous. Trimming stripped 10 bases from V and 4 bases from J, with 14 bases between. CDR1 and CDR2 (germline): SGDLS, YYNGEE. CDR3 length: 12 amino acids. The CDR3 region is CASTRVGYGYTF. In DNA form, the CDR3 reads TGTGCCTCGACGAGGGTGGGCTATGGCTACACCTTC.

This chain connects TRBV7-2 to TRBJ1-2, with a tentative D call TRBD1 (6 bases). The germline V and J ends were trimmed by 1 base and 5 bases, with 17 bases remaining between them. CDR1 is SGHTA, CDR2 FQGNSA, per germline. The CDR3 consists of 16 residues. The CDR3 bases are TGTGCCAGCAGCTTAGGTGGAGGACAGTATTCTTATGGCTACACCTTC. Encoded protein: CASSLGGGQYSYGYTF.

This sequence joins TRBV19 and TRBJ1-3, with D possibly TRBD1 on 6 matching bases. The V gene lost 4 bases and the J gene lost 0 bases, with 10 bases spanning the gap. The CDR3 contains 15 residues. Germline loops: CDR1 LNHDA, CDR2 SQIVND (reference sequence). CDR3 sequence: CASSTQDSSGNTIYF. The CDR3 bases are TGTGCCAGTAGTACCCAGGACAGCTCTGGAAACACCATATATTTT.

The gene calls are TRBV11-2 and TRBJ1-2; 8 bases are shared with TRBD1. Germline trimming cut 4 bases from V and 4 bases from J; bases unmatched to any gene: 8. Germline V CDR1 and CDR2: SGHAT, FQNNGV. This CDR3 has 15 amino acids. The CDR3, as DNA: TGTGCCAGCAGCTCCCCGACAGGGGTAATCTATGGCTACACCTTC. As protein: CASSSPTGVIYGYTF.

This chain links TRBV9 with TRBJ1-6; D not certain. V was shortened by 4 bases and J by 4 bases, with 18 bases between the two germline ends. The CDR3 totals 17 residues. Germline V gene lookup returns CDR1 SGDLS and CDR2 YYNGEE. In nucleotides, the CDR3 is TGTGCCAGCAGCCCCCGGCCTGGGCCTCCTTATAATTCACCCCTCCACTTT. Its protein product is CASSPRPGPPYNSPLHF.